This T cell receptor (beta chain) emerged from a study of OX40 agonist ivuxolimab in advanced cancers. Across the whole study: Patients with hepatocellular carcinoma, melanoma, renal cell or head and neck cancer made up the dose-escalation patients. Those enrolled were approximately 78% male, with a mean age of around 57 years and ages from roughly 20 to 90.

Overall study findings and caveats: Researchers did not establish what antigens the expanded peripheral T cells target. In general, CD8+ T cells held more expanded clones than CD4+ did, on average.

TCRdb's copy holds only in-frame clones and misses some; the assay was immunoSEQ multiplex PCR. The data contain 35,000 to 40,000 clones, about 74% of them seen just once; the ten biggest clones take up approximately 12%. The V and J ends lost 4 bases and 4 bases, in that order; junction bases with no gene match: 7. The CDR3 runs 16 residues. Germline V gene lookup returns CDR1 MNHEY and CDR2 SMNVEV (reference sequence). Details on this clone: The antigen remains unidentified.

The sample consisted of CD4+ or CD8+ T cells sorted from blood, taken in a trial of the OX40 agonist ivuxolimab. This TCR was sampled from an adult with an advanced solid tumor such as melanoma, head and neck, liver or kidney cancer. The chain uses TRBV27 and TRBJ2-1, with 10 bases aligning to TRBD2. CDR3 sequence (DNA): TGTGCCAGCAGTTCGGGACTAGCGCAATTATACAATGAGCAGTTCTTC. As protein: CASSSGLAQLYNEQFF.